This is a list of T cell receptor beta chains from one sample in a study of T cell repertoires in cytomegalovirus infection. TCRdb re-analysed the reads in MiXCR, keeping a single row per CDR3 protein. The profile covers hundreds of thousands of distinct CDR3 sequences, with 30% to 40% appearing a single time and roughly a sixth taken by the ten largest. Their cognate antigens are unknown. The specimen comprised cultured PBMCs, sampled from culture after CMV antigen stimulation. The source of these receptors is a human donor in good health (CMV status not recorded). Some clones in this sample may be carry-over from other donors' samples. Each CDR3 is given with its conserved first and last residue. Clone sizes are given selectively: once, few, many, or a class where the clone is expanded.

clone_size: few; v_call: TRBV10-3; j_call: TRBJ1-3; cdr3_aa: CAISEPPGWGGNTIYF
clone_size: .; v_call: TRBV5-4; j_call: TRBJ2-5; cdr3_aa: CASSLGLARGQETQYF
clone_size: few; v_call: TRBV7-8; j_call: TRBJ2-5; cdr3_aa: CASRQDSVVQETQYF
clone_size: .; v_call: TRBV6-6; j_call: TRBJ1-5; cdr3_aa: CASSRDPYGNQPQHF
clone_size: .; v_call: TRBV6-2/TRBV6-3; j_call: TRBJ1-2; cdr3_aa: CASQTANYGYTF
clone_size: many; v_call: TRBV7-2; j_call: TRBJ2-1; cdr3_aa: CASSLRGNEQFF
clone_size: many; v_call: TRBV7-2; j_call: TRBJ2-7; cdr3_aa: CASSSEEDLTVFSYEQYF
clone_size: few; v_call: TRBV7-2; j_call: TRBJ2-4; cdr3_aa: CASTEGGRNIQYF
clone_size: .; v_call: TRBV7-6; j_call: TRBJ2-3; cdr3_aa: CASSLVGAADVGDTQYF
clone_size: few; v_call: TRBV4-1; j_call: TRBJ2-3; cdr3_aa: CASISTGTSCVMQYF
clone_size: .; v_call: TRBV5-4; j_call: TRBJ2-1; cdr3_aa: CASSLEASRPGSEQFF
clone_size: .; v_call: TRBV20-1; j_call: TRBJ2-5; cdr3_aa: CSAPGLAEQETQYF
clone_size: .; v_call: TRBV28; j_call: TRBJ1-5; cdr3_aa: CASSGGVGLGNNQPQHF
clone_size: .; v_call: TRBV7-3; j_call: TRBJ2-7; cdr3_aa: CASSLNGLPNYEQYF
clone_size: many; v_call: TRBV7-8; j_call: TRBJ1-5; cdr3_aa: CASSLALGFPRNQPQHF
clone_size: .; v_call: TRBV5-1; j_call: TRBJ2-1; cdr3_aa: CASSLEQGLAYNEQFF
clone_size: .; v_call: TRBV30; j_call: TRBJ2-1; cdr3_aa: CAWSPGLPTHNEQFF
clone_size: .; v_call: TRBV29-1; j_call: TRBJ1-2; cdr3_aa: CSVEPTTGIYGYTF
clone_size: .; v_call: TRBV20-1; j_call: TRBJ2-3; cdr3_aa: CSARLAELSTDTQYF
clone_size: few; v_call: TRBV7-9; j_call: TRBJ2-1; cdr3_aa: CASSSIQQERWNEQFF
clone_size: few; v_call: TRBV7-2; j_call: TRBJ2-3; cdr3_aa: CASSPQGGDTQYF
clone_size: many; v_call: TRBV7-2; j_call: TRBJ2-5; cdr3_aa: CASSLSLGGGRTQETQYF
clone_size: .; v_call: TRBV20-1; j_call: TRBJ2-1; cdr3_aa: CSASRTSGTYNEQFF
clone_size: many; v_call: TRBV7-2; j_call: TRBJ2-1; cdr3_aa: CASSPQGGSHNEQFF
clone_size: .; v_call: TRBV19; j_call: TRBJ2-6; cdr3_aa: CASSIGQLLSGANVLTF
clone_size: .; v_call: TRBV7-9; j_call: TRBJ2-7; cdr3_aa: CASSSARGSSEQYF
clone_size: .; v_call: TRBV20-1; j_call: TRBJ2-3; cdr3_aa: CSAAVGTSGSSTDTQYF
clone_size: once; v_call: TRBV28; j_call: TRBJ2-2; cdr3_aa: CASVGIGTGELFF
clone_size: .; v_call: TRBV11-2; j_call: TRBJ2-1; cdr3_aa: CASSLGLHRVNEQFF
clone_size: many; v_call: TRBV7-2; j_call: TRBJ2-7; cdr3_aa: CASSTSPTSGRAYF
clone_size: .; v_call: TRBV7-2; j_call: TRBJ2-1; cdr3_aa: CASSLGLGHEQFF
clone_size: many; v_call: TRBV7-9; j_call: TRBJ2-3; cdr3_aa: CASSSEGTLPFTDTQYF
clone_size: .; v_call: TRBV15; j_call: TRBJ2-3; cdr3_aa: CATNFRGETDTQYF
clone_size: .; v_call: TRBV12-3/TRBV12-4; j_call: TRBJ1-5; cdr3_aa: CASRGTGDNQPQHF
clone_size: .; v_call: TRBV7-2; j_call: TRBJ2-7; cdr3_aa: CASSFLRRSIHEQYF
clone_size: .; v_call: TRBV7-6; j_call: TRBJ1-1; cdr3_aa: CASSSMTFGTEAFF
clone_size: once; v_call: TRBV6-2/TRBV6-3; j_call: TRBJ2-3; cdr3_aa: CASSYSAGEVYTDTQYF
clone_size: few; v_call: TRBV20-1; j_call: TRBJ2-5; cdr3_aa: CSARVLGGTFQETQYF
clone_size: .; v_call: TRBV6-2/TRBV6-3; j_call: TRBJ1-1; cdr3_aa: CASRTWEGEDRTEAFF
clone_size: .; v_call: TRBV7-2; j_call: TRBJ1-1; cdr3_aa: CASTKGGVQGHAFF
clone_size: many; v_call: TRBV7-9; j_call: TRBJ1-4; cdr3_aa: CASSLRQGTEKLFF
clone_size: few; v_call: TRBV7-9; j_call: TRBJ1-2; cdr3_aa: CASSLSGIPNYGYTF
clone_size: .; v_call: TRBV19; j_call: TRBJ1-6; cdr3_aa: CASSIREGSSPLHF
clone_size: few; v_call: TRBV7-2; j_call: TRBJ2-5; cdr3_aa: CASSLAGGGTQYF
clone_size: few; v_call: TRBV7-2; j_call: TRBJ2-5; cdr3_aa: CASSSQGRETQYF
clone_size: .; v_call: TRBV7-9; j_call: TRBJ2-5; cdr3_aa: CATDKGTLDETQYF
clone_size: .; v_call: TRBV19; j_call: TRBJ2-1; cdr3_aa: CATAGDPIFNEQFF
clone_size: .; v_call: TRBV12-3/TRBV12-4; j_call: TRBJ2-4; cdr3_aa: CASSLDRGKDIQYF
clone_size: .; v_call: TRBV19; j_call: TRBJ1-4; cdr3_aa: CASSIDLRQGSFEKLFF